What follows are 25 T cell receptor beta chains derived from one specimen sequenced in a study of OX40 agonist ivuxolimab in advanced cancers. Preparation of the library involved the immunoSEQ multiplex PCR assay. Imported from immuneACCESS, the table was reduced by TCRdb to in-frame sequences with V and J called. These copies leave out some clones; in studies compared against another copy, an unresolved V gene accounts for under half, and the cause of the remainder is not known. This sample is represented by 15,000 to 20,000 clones; 74% of them were singletons. Roughly 34% of the sample is held by the ten biggest clonotypes. This sample comprised CD4+ or CD8+ T cells sorted from blood, obtained in a trial of the OX40 agonist ivuxolimab. All receptors come from an adult with an advanced solid tumor such as melanoma, head and neck, liver or kidney cancer.

This clone was seen repeatedly, ten times or more. The chain has TRBV7-8 and TRBJ1-1; D not resolved. This CDR3 is built from 15 residues. V lost 1 base and J 0 bases, leaving 9 bases between the germline ends. Germline V lookup: CDR1 SGHVS, CDR2 FQNEAQ. The CDR3 sequence: CASSLEGVVNTEAFF. As DNA, the CDR3 is TGTGCCAGCAGCTTAGAAGGTGTAGTGAACACTGAAGCTTTCTTT.

This chain links TRBV28 with TRBJ1-5; 11 nucleotides agree with TRBD1. This CDR3 comprises 16 residues. Germline V lookup: CDR1 MDHEN, CDR2 SYDVKM. V shed 3 bases, J shed 5 bases, and the junction held 6 bases outside the gene matches. CDR3 sequence reads: CASSLWTGGAYQPQHF. The CDR3 DNA reads TGTGCCAGCAGTTTGTGGACAGGGGGCGCGTATCAGCCCCAGCATTTT.

This clone was seen just once. The gene calls are TRBV5-1 and TRBJ2-7; the D is unclear. CDR1 and CDR2 (germline): SGHRS, YFSETQ. The V end lost 4 bases, the J end lost 2 bases, and 10 bases lay between the germline ends. CDR3 size: 13 residues. Here the CDR3 reads CASSPVQPYEQYF. CDR3 coding DNA: TGCGCCAGCAGCCCTGTCCAGCCCTACGAGCAGTACTTC. Drawing the rest from reference TRBV5-1 and TRBJ2-7, the complete variable domain is KAGVTQTPRYLIKTRGQQVTLSCSPISGHRSVSWYQQTPGQGLQFLFEYFSETQRNKGNFPGRFSGRQFSNSRSEMNVSTLELGDSALYLCASSPVQPYEQYFGPGTRLTVT.

The chain joins TRBV10-2 to TRBJ1-4; D ambiguous. This CDR3 has 15 amino acids. The germline CDR1 and CDR2 sequences are WSHSY and SAAADI. The V end was cut by 0 bases, the J end by 10 bases, with 15 bases between. CDR3 amino acids: CASSESILGLGKLFF. The CDR3 coding sequence is TGCGCCAGCAGTGAGTCCATTTTAGGGTTGGGAAAACTGTTTTTT.

The genes are TRBV7-6 and TRBJ1-5; TRBD1 aligns across 8 bases. There are 16 residues in the CDR3. The V gene's germline CDR1 is SGHVS and CDR2 FNYEAQ. V was clipped by 5 bases and J by 12 bases; unmatched bases: 18. The CDR3 is CASSPTPLGTGRLQHF. The DNA for the CDR3 is TGTGCCAGCAGCCCTACACCGCTCGGGACAGGTAGGCTCCAGCATTTT.

The CDR3 sequence is CASNWGRGTETQYF. DNA for the CDR3: TGTGCCAGCAATTGGGGCAGGGGGACTGAGACCCAGTACTTC. This sequence joins TRBV5-6 and TRBJ2-5; D perhaps matches TRBD1 (7 bases). V lost 6 bases and J 5 bases, leaving 17 bases between the germline ends. Germline-derived CDR1 and CDR2 are SGHDT and YYEEEE. The CDR3 is made up of 14 amino acids. Full variable domain (outside the CDR3, taken from reference TRBV5-6 and TRBJ2-5): DAGVTQSPTHLIKTRGQQVTLRCSPKSGHDTVSWYQQALGQGPQFIFQYYEEEERQRGNFPDRFSGHQFPNYSSELNVNALLLGDSALYLCASNWGRGTETQYFGPGTRLLVL.

J is TRBJ2-1 and V is TRBV20-1; TRBD2 might be the D (5 bases). This CDR3 region has 11 residues. Trimming shortened V by 6 bases and J by 10 bases, and 13 bases separated the two germline ends. Germline CDR1 and CDR2: DFQATT and SNEGSKA (reference sequence). CDR3 residues: CSAGPLAEQFF. The CDR3 DNA sequence: TGCAGTGCCGGTCCCCTAGCAGAGCAGTTCTTC.

By share of the sample, this clone is medium-sized. The chain combines TRBV28 with TRBJ1-2; 9 bases are shared with TRBD1. The ends lost 4 bases at V and 6 bases at J; junction bases unmatched: 3. The CDR3 spans 13 residues. Germline-derived CDR1 and CDR2 are MDHEN and SYDVKM. The CDR3 nucleotides are TGTGCCAGCAGTTGGGACAGGGAGGATGGCTACACCTTC. Translated, it gives CASSWDREDGYTF.

The rearrangement uses TRBV9 and TRBJ2-3; tentatively, D is TRBD1 (6 bases). This CDR3 is 14 amino acids long. Germline V gene data show CDR1 as SGDLS and CDR2 as YYNGEE. The germline V and J ends were trimmed by 5 bases and 2 bases, with 12 bases remaining between them. The CDR3 DNA sequence: TGTGCCAGCAGGCCAGGGGTCCCCACAGATACGCAGTATTTT. It yields the protein CASRPGVPTDTQYF.

The chain links TRBV5-8 to TRBJ1-1; D unclear. CDR1 and CDR2 (germline): SGHTS, YDEGEE. CDR3 length: 15 residues. V was pared by 0 bases and J by 6 bases, with 15 bases between. CDR3 residues: CASSLAEEFGSEAFF. The CDR3 coding sequence is TGTGCCAGCAGCTTGGCCGAGGAGTTTGGCTCTGAAGCTTTCTTT.

This clone is a singleton in its sample. The chain has TRBV5-6 and TRBJ2-7, with 8 bases aligning to TRBD1. Germline V gene sequence: CDR1 SGHDT, CDR2 YYEEEE. This CDR3 is built from 14 residues. The trim removed 7 bases at V and 0 bases at J, leaving 6 bases unmatched. CDR3 bases: TGTGCCAGCTCCGGGGACAGGTACTCCTACGAGCAGTACTTC. It yields the protein CASSGDRYSYEQYF.

This clone appeared a single time. This chain joins TRBV28 and TRBJ2-1; D unresolved. Per germline, CDR1 MDHEN and CDR2 SYDVKM. CDR3 length: 15 amino acids. Trimming shortened V by 4 bases and J by 2 bases, and 12 bases separated the two germline ends. The CDR3 spells CASSSGRGAYNEQFF. The DNA of the CDR3 is TGTGCCAGCAGTTCCGGACGTGGAGCCTACAATGAGCAGTTCTTC.

The gene calls are TRBV5-1 and TRBJ2-7; D unresolved. CDR1 SGHRS and CDR2 YFSETQ come from the germline V gene. V was cut by 0 bases and J by 7 bases, with 8 bases left in between. The CDR3 has 12 amino acids. As DNA, the CDR3 is TGCGCCAGCAGCTTGGCCAAAGGGGAGCAGTACTTC. Protein: CASSLAKGEQYF.

V usage is TRBV14 and J usage is TRBJ1-6; D remains ambiguous. This CDR3 contains 14 residues. CDR1 and CDR2 from the germline V gene are SGHDN and FVKESK. Trimming removed 1 base at V and 8 bases at J, with 9 bases between. CDR3 nucleotides: TGTGCCAGCAGCCAAGCATTTTGGGATTCACCCCTCCACTTT. Translating it yields CASSQAFWDSPLHF.

This clone was counted a few times. The J gene is TRBJ2-1, the V gene TRBV27; 7 positions agree with TRBD2. The J segment lost 3 bases and the V segment lost 4 bases, leaving 6 bases of the junction unmatched. CDR1 MNHEY and CDR2 SMNVEV come from the germline V gene (reference sequence). The CDR3 is made up of 15 amino acids. CDR3 protein: CASSSSRENYNEQFF. The CDR3 DNA sequence: TGTGCCAGCAGTTCGTCGCGGGAGAACTACAATGAGCAGTTCTTC.

The chain links TRBV15 to TRBJ1-5; TRBD1 agrees at 9 bases. Germline-derived CDR1 and CDR2 are LNHNV and YYDKDF (reference sequence). The CDR3 is 17 amino acids. V gave up 5 bases and J gave up 1 base; unmatched junction bases: 9. The CDR3 sequence: CATSPSRQGVSNQPQHF. The CDR3 coding sequence is TGTGCCACCAGCCCTAGTCGACAGGGGGTCAGCAATCAGCCCCAGCATTTT.

This clone was counted between two and nine times. The chain is built from TRBV5-1 and TRBJ2-3; 12 bases map to TRBD1. The V gene end was trimmed by 3 bases and the J gene end by 2 bases; junction bases not matched to a gene: 10. The CDR3 length is 18 residues. Germline values: CDR1 SGHRS, CDR2 YFSETQ. CDR3 protein: CASSWGQGALSHTDTQYF. The CDR3 DNA is TGCGCCAGCAGCTGGGGACAGGGGGCCCTTTCACACACAGATACGCAGTATTTT.

This clone has only a few counts. The chain couples TRBV9 to TRBJ1-2; TRBD1 matches 8 bases. CDR1 SGDLS and CDR2 YYNGEE come from the germline V gene. This CDR3 region has 15 residues. The trim removed 5 bases at V and 4 bases at J, leaving 10 bases unmatched. CDR3 sequence reads: CASRGGQVQGYGYTF. DNA of the CDR3: TGTGCCAGCAGAGGGGGACAGGTCCAAGGCTATGGCTACACCTTC.

This rearrangement joins TRBV7-6 to TRBJ2-2; maybe TRBD1 (5 bases). Between the trimmed V and J ends, which lost 5 bases and 0 bases, there was a span of 16 bases. Germline V gene data show CDR1 as SGHVS and CDR2 as FNYEAQ. The CDR3 extends over 17 amino acids. The CDR3 DNA sequence: TGTGCCAGCAGCCCCAGACAGAACTTCGCGAACACCGGGGAGCTGTTTTTT. Residues: CASSPRQNFANTGELFF. The full variable domain, its missing parts supplied by reference TRBV7-6 and TRBJ2-2, is GAGVSQSPRYKVTKRGQDVALRCDPISGHVSLYWYRQALGQGPEFLTYFNYEAQQDKSGLPNDRFSAERPEGSISTLTIQRTEQRDSAMYRCASSPRQNFANTGELFFGEGSRLTVL.

About this clone: Given the absence of the conserved phenylalanine or tryptophan at the CDR3 end, a read error is likely. Because the CDR3's place on the DNA is in doubt, the DNA is left out and the CDR3 is given as listed by TCRdb. The rearrangement links TRBV6-1 to TRBJ1-2. The CDR3 contains 11 residues when both ends are counted. Germline CDR1 reads MNHNS; CDR2 reads SASEGT. The CDR3 spells CASSEGGRPGL.

The chain employs TRBV19 and TRBJ2-3; 8 nucleotides line up with TRBD2. Germline V lookup: CDR1 LNHDA, CDR2 SQIVND (reference sequence). This CDR3 contains 16 residues. J gave up 0 bases and V 3 bases, and 5 bases lay outside the gene matches. Written as DNA, the CDR3 is TGTGCCAGTAGTATTTTGGCGGGGGGTAGCACAGATACGCAGTATTTT. Protein product: CASSILAGGSTDTQYF.

The chain links TRBV19 to TRBJ1-6, with D tentatively TRBD1 (5 bases). Trimming stripped 4 bases from V and 9 bases from J, with 16 bases between. CDR3 length equals 15 residues. Germline V gene lookup returns CDR1 LNHDA and CDR2 SQIVND (reference sequence). CDR3 DNA sequence: TGTGCCAGTAGTACAGGGACTCCTGGACCTTCACCCCTCCACTTT. Translation: CASSTGTPGPSPLHF.

The chain carries TRBV28 and TRBJ2-1, with 9 bases fitting TRBD1. The CDR3 sequence is 14 residues long. J gave up 8 bases and V 11 bases, and 13 bases lay outside the gene matches. Germline loops: CDR1 MDHEN, CDR2 SYDVKM. The CDR3 here is CAGGEGTGIDEQFF. CDR3 nucleotide sequence: TGTGCCGGGGGTGAGGGGACAGGGATCGATGAGCAGTTCTTC.

The chain links TRBV4-1 to TRBJ2-3; D is unclear. CDR1 and CDR2 from the germline V gene are MGHRA and YSYEKL. This CDR3 has 14 amino acids. V was clipped by 1 base and J by 3 bases, with 8 bases between them. CDR3 residues: CASSQVEDTDTQYF. CDR3 DNA: TGCGCCAGCAGCCAAGTCGAGGATACAGATACGCAGTATTTT.

The CDR3 reads CASSLGSYTEAFF. The DNA of the CDR3 is TGTGCCAGCAGCCTTGGGTCTTACACTGAAGCTTTCTTT. The V gene is TRBV7-2, the J gene TRBJ1-1; D ambiguous. V was pared by 5 bases and J by 3 bases, with 10 bases between. The CDR3 runs to 13 residues. Germline CDR1 SGHTA, CDR2 FQGNSA.